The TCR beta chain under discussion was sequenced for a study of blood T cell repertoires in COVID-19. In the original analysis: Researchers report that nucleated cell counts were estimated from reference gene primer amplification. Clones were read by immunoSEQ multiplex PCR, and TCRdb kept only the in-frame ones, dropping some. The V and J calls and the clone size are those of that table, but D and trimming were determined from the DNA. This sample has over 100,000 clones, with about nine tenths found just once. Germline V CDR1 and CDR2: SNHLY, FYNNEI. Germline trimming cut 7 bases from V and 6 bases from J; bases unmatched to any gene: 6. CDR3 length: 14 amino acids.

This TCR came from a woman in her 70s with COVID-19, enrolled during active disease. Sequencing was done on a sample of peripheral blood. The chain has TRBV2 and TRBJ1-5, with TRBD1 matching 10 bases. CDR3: CASNPGTGVQPQHF. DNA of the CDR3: TGTGCCAGCAATCCCGGGACAGGGGTTCAGCCCCAGCATTTT.